The sequence of this T cell receptor (beta chain) was determined in a study of identical twins (dated by TCRdb to about 2016). The study in broad terms: The study deep-sequenced TCR alpha and beta repertoires from monozygotic twins, unrelated adults of various ages and cord blood to test whether fetal clonotypes persist. To rule out contamination, replicate twin experiments were performed at different times with different library preparation protocols.

The germline V gene sets CDR1 to SGHAT and CDR2 to FQNNGV. The trim is 0 bases for V and 1 base for J, with a gap of 13 bases between the germline ends. Reading from cysteine to phenylalanine, the CDR3 counts 16 amino acids. The CDR3 DNA has 48 bases and is translated from base 1. The library was prepared using 5' RACE. TCRdb lists the instrument as Illumina HiSeq 2000. Template switching introduced a universal primer binding site; the final cDNA contained a unique molecular identifier, enabling accurate counting of TCR cDNA molecules. Specific primers in the conserved constant-segment region were used to synthesize first-strand cDNA for the TCR alpha and beta chains. To control for contamination, every cDNA library was double barcoded, receiving both a SMART-Mk sample barcode and Illumina barcodes. TruSeq adapter sequences along with Illumina sample barcodes were introduced in two successive PCR steps. The Illumina HiSeq platform was used with custom primers to sequence TCR alpha and beta cDNA libraries. For the original study's pipeline: MiGEC was used to process raw reads and extract unique molecular identifiers, and MiXCR was used to find CDR3 positions. Recombination models were inferred per individual with the repgenHMM and IGoR tools using an EM algorithm. Shared clonotype analysis was performed with the tcR package in R, normalizing sharing by the product of cloneset sizes. To study raw recombination without the effects of thymic and clonal selection, out-of-frame nonproductive sequences were analyzed. TCRdb itself trimmed the public reads at Q25 with fastp, ran MiXCR and retained productive beta chains. CDR3 protein duplicates are merged, each entry listing the most common genes and DNA. In this record, the V and J calls reflect TCRdb's handling and not the investigators' own analysis. The sample profile shows 1.5 million to 2 million distinct CDR3 sequences; less than 40% of them were found once. The top ten hold about 0.27% of the sample.

Every donor was a healthy Caucasian. Only a few counts were recorded for this clonotype. The antigen this receptor binds is unknown. The record has no base qualities; no much larger clone is one base away. Study-wide findings and limitations: Out-of-frame TCR alpha sharing in monozygotic twins was systematically underestimated by recombination models, whereas sharing between unrelated individuals was in agreement with the recombination models. Because the same donors could not be followed over many years, the conclusions depended on cross-sectional statistical analysis. Zero-insertion analyses could be partly confounded by invariant T cells such as MAIT and iNKT, although diverse VJ usage argued against such confounding for most clonotypes. Fewer insertions were carried by abundant cord blood beta clonotypes; a weaker similar trend was observed in young adult naive repertoires, while no such trend was observed in memory repertoires. Compared with coincidental sharing between unrelated individuals, an excess of low generation-probability sequences was observed among out-of-frame TCR alpha sequences shared between twins. In beta out-of-frame sequences, excess twin sharing was weaker, because having fewer shared sequences lowered the signal-to-noise ratio.

This chain is built from TRBV11-2 and TRBJ2-7, with the D call perhaps TRBD1 or TRBD2, as 7 bases match in each case. This receptor was taken from a newborn girl in good health. Material: cord blood. The nucleotide sequence reads TGTGCCAGCAGCTTAGAAGACAGGGAGGGTTCCTACGAGCAGTACTTC. It translates as CASSLEDREGSYEQYF.